This T cell receptor beta chain was identified in a study of blood T cell repertoires in COVID-19. Turning to the study itself: There were acute and convalescent COVID-19 samples, and they came from the United States, Italy and Spain. Sample material is recorded as cDNA or gDNA derived from T cells, B-cell-depleted T cells, or PBMCs.

In the authors' workflow: Reference gene primers were amplified, and this amplification served to estimate nucleated cell counts. Some clones are missing from TCRdb's copy, which holds only in-frame ones; the method was immunoSEQ multiplex PCR. V and J calls and clone size follow that table, whereas D and trimming were derived from the DNA. Of around 56,000 clones listed, around 90% are singletons. Germline V gene sequence: CDR1 SQVTM, CDR2 ANQGSEA. V gave up 1 base and J gave up 0 bases, with 10 bases separating them. The CDR3 runs 15 residues. The sequence was obtained from a woman aged 60-70 years with active or convalescent COVID-19. The sample consisted of peripheral blood. This chain connects TRBV29-1 to TRBJ2-4; D gene ambiguous. DNA for the CDR3: TGCAGCGTTGAAGCTCCCCTACTAGCCAAAAACATTCAGTACTTC. Protein: CSVEAPLLAKNIQYF.